This T cell receptor (beta chain) was identified in a study of control samples from healthy donors and cancer patients. CDR1 SGDLS and CDR2 YYNGEE come from the germline V gene. The V end lost 4 bases, the J end lost 7 bases, and 18 bases lay between the germline ends. The CDR3 length is 15 residues. Measured with immunoSEQ multiplex PCR; TCRdb has only the in-frame clones, and not every one. The repertoire holds fewer than 85,000 clones, with 85% to 95% as singletons. V is TRBV9 and J is TRBJ2-1; a weak D match, TRBD1 (5 bases). The specimen was blood. The receptor was isolated from a woman aged 55-70 years in good health. CDR3 amino acids: CASSPMGQVWNEQFF. CDR3 coding DNA: TGTGCCAGCAGCCCCATGGGGCAGGTCTGGAATGAGCAGTTCTTC.